This is a list of T cell receptor beta chains from one sample in a study of T-cell reconstitution after alpha-beta-depleted transplantation in children. TCRdb re-called the PCR reads with MiXCR, one entry per CDR3 protein. The table has roughly 180,000 distinct CDR3 sequences, approximately 15% seen once. The sample was PBMCs from the stem cell graft donor, taken from the stem cell graft. All receptors derive from a human donor who donated a stem cell graft to a child with acute lymphoblastic leukemia. Both conserved end residues are part of each CDR3. D genes are given only for firm matches. Rows may omit the clone size; those that give it use once, few, many or a size class.

>TRBD1|TRBV5-1|many|TRBJ2-1
TGCGCCAGCAGCGAACCCGGGACAGGGAACGATGAGCAGTTCTTC
CASSEPGTGNDEQFF
>TRBD2|TRBV11-1|many|TRBJ2-7
TGTGCCAGCAGCTTGGACGGGAGGGCTACCTACGAGCAGTACTTC
CASSLDGRATYEQYF
>-|TRBV29-1|few|TRBJ1-1
TGCAGCGTTGAGGGGGGGCAGGGGCCGAGTATCATGAACACTGAAGCTTTCTTT
CSVEGGQGPSIMNTEAFF
>TRBD2|TRBV5-1|-|TRBJ2-1
TGCGACAGCAGCTTGGCGGGGACTAACTCCTACAATGAGCAGTTCTTC
CDSSLAGTNSYNEQFF
>-|TRBV5-1|-|TRBJ1-4
TGCGCCAGCAGCTTGCGGCTTTTGGGGGCTGCTGCTAATGAAAAACTGTTTTTT
CASSLRLLGAAANEKLFF
>TRBD2|TRBV5-1|few|TRBJ2-1
TGCGCCAGCAGCTTGCGACGAGATAGCGGGAGTTACAATGAGCAGTTCTTC
CASSLRRDSGSYNEQFF
>-|TRBV6-1|many|TRBJ2-5
TGTGCCAGCAGACCGTCAGTTCTGAGGGCCAAGGAGACCCAGTACTTC
CASRPSVLRAKETQYF
>-|TRBV7-1|-|TRBJ1-2
TGTGCCAGCAGCTCCAATTTTTACAGAAGCTATGGCTACACCTTC
CASSSNFYRSYGYTF
>-|TRBV5-1|many|TRBJ2-5
TGCGCCAGCAGCCATACCGCCGGGAGTGAGACCCAGTACTTC
CASSHTAGSETQYF
>TRBD1|TRBV29-1|many|TRBJ2-7
TGCAGCGTTGTGGACAGGGGGTCCTCCTACGAGCAGTACTTC
CSVVDRGSSYEQYF
>-|TRBV29-1|many|TRBJ2-2
TGCAGCGTTAGCGAGCAGGGGTTGGACACCGGGGAGCTGTTTTTT
CSVSEQGLDTGELFF
>-|TRBV12-2|-|TRBJ1-5
TGTGCAAGTCGCTTAGATTGTTGGGGATCAGTCGGCAATCAGCCCCAGCATTTT
CASRLDCWGSVGNQPQHF
>-|TRBV5-1|few|TRBJ2-1
TGCGCCAGCAGCTTGGCCAAGTTAAGTATCGTGGGCAATGAGCAGTTCTTC
CASSLAKLSIVGNEQFF
>TRBD2|TRBV24-1|many|TRBJ2-1
TGTGCCACCAGTGATTCTTCTAGCGGGAGGCCCTATGAGCAGTTCTTC
CATSDSSSGRPYEQFF
>TRBD1|TRBV5-1|few|TRBJ1-2
TGCGCCAGCAGCTCAACCGGGACAGGGGATCTCCCGCCCTATGGCTACACCTTC
CASSSTGTGDLPPYGYTF
>-|TRBV25-1|many|TRBJ2-3
TGTGCCAGCAGTGAATCCCCAAAAGATACGCAGTATTTT
CASSESPKDTQYF
>-|TRBV28|many|TRBJ2-7
TGTGCCAGCAAGCTAAGAGGAGGCGAGCAGTACTTC
CASKLRGGEQYF
>-|TRBV20-1|few|TRBJ2-7
TGCAGTGCGACTAGGGCCAGGGGAGGAGAGCAGTACTTC
CSATRARGGEQYF
>TRBD1|TRBV20-1|many|TRBJ1-2
TGCAGTGCTAGGACAGGGATGAGGAACTATGGCTACACCTTC
CSARTGMRNYGYTF
>TRBD1|TRBV29-1|many|TRBJ2-5
TGCAGCGCCGGACAGGGGCAAGAGACCCAGTACTTC
CSAGQGQETQYF
>TRBD2|TRBV6-1|-|TRBJ2-3
TGTGCCAGCAGCGAGGGACTAGCGGGAGGTGCAGATACGCAGTATTTT
CASSEGLAGGADTQYF
>TRBD2|TRBV7-2|many|TRBJ2-3
TGTGCCAGCTCCCCGGGAGCGGGATCAGATGGCGGAGATACGCAGTATTTT
CASSPGAGSDGGDTQYF
>TRBD1|TRBV6-5|many|TRBJ2-2
TGTGCCAGCAGTTACCGGGGCCCGGGACAGGGGGCAGGGGAGCTGTTTTTT
CASSYRGPGQGAGELFF
>-|TRBV29-1|many|TRBJ1-2
TGCAGCGTTGAGCCGGCTGCTAACTATGGCTACACCTTC
CSVEPAANYGYTF
>TRBD1|TRBV10-3|many|TRBJ2-1
TGTGCCATCAGTGAGTCTCCACAGGGGGCAGATAGGGATGAGCAGTTCTTC
CAISESPQGADRDEQFF
>-|TRBV27|-|TRBJ2-1
TGTGCCAGCAGTTTAGGTTTGTTACGGGAGCAGTTCTTC
CASSLGLLREQFF
>-|TRBV27|many|TRBJ1-4
TGTGCCAGCAGGGACAGACCAACTAATGAAAAACTGTTTTTT
CASRDRPTNEKLFF
>-|TRBV20-1|many|TRBJ2-2
TGCAGTGCTAGTACTAGTGGGACCGGGGAGCTGTTTTTT
CSASTSGTGELFF
>TRBD2|TRBV7-2|-|TRBJ2-1
TGTGCCAGCAGCTCCCGAGGGCTAGCGGGAGGGAGTGAGCAGTTCTTC
CASSSRGLAGGSEQFF
>-|TRBV7-9|few|TRBJ2-5
TGTGCCAGCAGCTTATCAGCGGAAAACCAAGAGACCCAGTACTTC
CASSLSAENQETQYF
>-|TRBV20-1|many|TRBJ2-7
TGCAGTGCGGCCCGAGATGCCTACGAGCAGTACTTC
CSAARDAYEQYF
>TRBD2|TRBV20-1|few|TRBJ2-3
TGCAGTGCCCTCGATACTAGCGGGGCCACAGATACGCAGTATTTT
CSALDTSGATDTQYF
>-|TRBV5-1|-|TRBJ2-1
TGCGCCAGCAGCCGACCGAACAGGAAGGCCAATGAGCAGTTCTTC
CASSRPNRKANEQFF
>-|TRBV6-2/TRBV6-3|-|TRBJ2-1
TGTGCCAGCAGTTATGCCTTGGGCCCTTACAATGAGCAGTTCTTC
CASSYALGPYNEQFF
>-|TRBV11-2|-|TRBJ2-1
TGTGCCAGCAGCGTAGGTCGGAGAGAGCAGTTCTTC
CASSVGRREQFF
>TRBD1|TRBV20-1|-|TRBJ2-1
TGCAGTGCCGCAGTACAGGGGTTTGAGCAGTTCTTC
CSAAVQGFEQFF
>TRBD1|TRBV5-1|many|TRBJ1-2
TGCGCCAGCAGCGCAGACAGGGTCTATGGCTACACCTTC
CASSADRVYGYTF
>-|TRBV29-1|few|TRBJ1-5
TGCAGCGTTGGGGGGTTTGGTCAGCCCCAGCATTTT
CSVGGFGQPQHF
>TRBD1|TRBV25-1|many|TRBJ2-6
TGTGCCAGCCTAACAGGGGGCTCTGGGGCCAACGTCCTGACTTTC
CASLTGGSGANVLTF
>-|TRBV29-1|-|TRBJ1-5
TGCAGCGTTGAAGTGGAGAGAGGGCAGGGTCAGCCCCAGCATTTT
CSVEVERGQGQPQHF
>-|TRBV5-1|-|TRBJ1-1
TGCGCCAGCATCGGCCGTGGGGACACTGAAGCTTTCTTT
CASIGRGDTEAFF
>TRBD2|TRBV20-1|many|TRBJ2-3
TGCAGTGCTAGTATCACGGGAGGGCCAGGAGATACGCAGTATTTT
CSASITGGPGDTQYF
>-|TRBV6-5|many|TRBJ1-2
TGTGCCAGCAGTTACCCCCACGGACAGGGCTACACCTTC
CASSYPHGQGYTF
>-|TRBV4-1|many|TRBJ2-5
TGCGCCAGCAGCCGTCTATTCCAAGAGACCCAGTACTTC
CASSRLFQETQYF
>TRBD1|TRBV6-2/TRBV6-3|many|TRBJ1-2
TGTGCCAGCAACACCGACAGGGGAGGCTACACCTTC
CASNTDRGGYTF
>-|TRBV12-3/TRBV12-4|-|TRBJ1-5
TGTGCCAGCAGTTTCGGGGACGGCAATCAGCCCCAGCATTTT
CASSFGDGNQPQHF
>-|TRBV20-1|few|TRBJ2-5
TGCAGTGCAAAGGGGGCGGCGGGAGGTGAAGAGACCCAGTACTTC
CSAKGAAGGEETQYF